This T cell receptor beta chain was profiled in a study of response to subunit inactivated influenza vaccine. Study observations and caveats: The authors suggested that every seasonal influenza vaccination recruits few new T cells.

About this clonotype itself: Its antigen is still unknown.

Trimming took off 1 base at V and 6 bases at J, with 10 bases between the two ends. CDR3 length equals 14 residues. Germline V gene sequence: CDR1 MNHEY, CDR2 SMNVEV (reference sequence). MiXCR, run by TCRdb on the RT-PCR reads, gives a single entry per CDR3 protein. Among about 530,000 distinct CDR3 sequences, 10% to 15% were seen once, and the ten largest hold about an eighth. This TCR was sampled from a man over 45 who received an inactivated influenza vaccine. Sample: PBMCs from blood, taken about 40 days after vaccination. The rearrangement uses TRBV27 and TRBJ1-5, with D unclear. The DNA for the CDR3 is TGTGCCAGCAGTTTATGGGGAAATAGTCAGCCCCAGCATTTT. Translating gives CASSLWGNSQPQHF.